The 3 T cell receptor beta chains given below trace back to one sample, sequenced in a study of T cell changes during pregnancy in multiple sclerosis. Clones were sequenced by immunoSEQ multiplex PCR, and TCRdb holds only the in-frame ones, with some missing. The sample records tens of thousands of clones, approximately 91% being singletons. Here the sequenced sample was peripheral blood, taken in the second trimester of pregnancy. The receptor set was obtained from a female donor with multiple sclerosis, enrolled in a pregnancy study.

This clone was counted a single time. The chain has TRBV5-1 and TRBJ2-1, with 8 bases aligning to TRBD2. The CDR3 extends over 14 amino acids. Losses at the gene ends were 0 bases for V and 8 bases for J; bases not matched to a gene: 4. The germline gives CDR1 SGHRS, CDR2 YFSETQ. CDR3: CASSLVRGGDEQFF. The CDR3 DNA sequence: TGCGCCAGCAGCTTGGTCCGGGGGGGCGATGAGCAGTTCTTC.

This rearrangement joins TRBV10-2 to TRBJ1-1; the D gene is possibly TRBD1 (6 bases). The CDR3 spans 13 residues. Germline loops: CDR1 WSHSY, CDR2 SAAADI. V was trimmed by 6 bases and J by 5 bases, leaving 13 bases between them. The CDR3 DNA follows: TGCGCCAGCAGACGGGGGGCTCTGACTGAAGCTTTCTTT. Its translation is CASRRGALTEAFF.

J is TRBJ2-1 and V is TRBV5-1, with D tentatively TRBD1 (6 bases). From germline, CDR1 is SGHRS and CDR2 YFSETQ. V lost 3 bases to trimming and J lost 2 bases, with 12 bases between them. CDR3 size: 15 residues. The CDR3 nucleotides read TGCGCCAGCAGCTCGGCGACAGGTACCTACAATGAGCAGTTCTTC. Translation: CASSSATGTYNEQFF. Combining the CDR3 with reference TRBV5-1 and TRBJ2-1 gives the whole variable domain KAGVTQTPRYLIKTRGQQVTLSCSPISGHRSVSWYQQTPGQGLQFLFEYFSETQRNKGNFPGRFSGRQFSNSRSEMNVSTLELGDSALYLCASSSATGTYNEQFFGPGTRLTVL.